At least ten counts were recorded for the clone carrying this TCR beta chain. Its antigen is undetermined. This specimen belongs to a study of CD8 T cells in ankylosing spondylitis. V was clipped by 10 bases and J by 7 bases, with 19 bases between them. Germline CDR1 is SNHLY and CDR2 is FYNNEI. CDR3 length: 13 amino acids. Each CDR3 protein gets one entry after TCRdb re-called the 5' RACE reads with MiXCR. The sample shows some 250,000 distinct CDR3 sequences, more than 20% of them seen only once. Study conclusions and caveats: Clones linked to disease were reported to show significant enrichment in matched ankylosing spondylitis synovial fluid. What seemed typical of ankylosing spondylitis blood was a TCR beta motif built from 8 or 9 highly homologous variants. Those disease-linked clones were CD8+; they were also relatively rare in peripheral blood.

Sequencing was done on a sample of blood, either unsorted or a sorted T cell fraction (not recorded which). The receptor was derived from a male donor with ankylosing spondylitis or in good health (not recorded which). The V call is TRBV2, the J call TRBJ1-2; the D gene is possibly TRBD1 (5 bases). The CDR3 protein is CANPVFERGGYTF. CDR3 bases: TGTGCCAACCCGGTCTTTGAGAGGGGTGGCTACACCTTC.